The 5 T cell receptor beta chains presented below share a single source sample, sequenced in a study of blood T cells in healthy people across ages. It was with a sample-barcoded 5' primer and a J-beta primer mix that a second PCR of about 6 to 11 cycles was run. Using its own MiXCR run on the 5' RACE reads, TCRdb lists one record per CDR3 protein. This repertoire shows 1.8 million or so distinct CDR3 sequences, 39% found once; its top ten account for about 23%. The material sequenced was blood. These receptors all come from a human donor in good health.

This clonotype was seen only a few times. The CDR3 sequence: CASSNPMDNTDTQYF. The CDR3 DNA follows: TGTGCCAGTAGTAATCCAATGGACAACACAGATACGCAGTATTTT. This chain joins TRBV19 and TRBJ2-3; a weak D match, TRBD1 (5 bases). This CDR3 spans 15 amino acids. The germline V gene has CDR1 LNHDA and CDR2 SQIVND (reference sequence). The V and J ends lost 4 bases and 2 bases respectively, with 13 bases between them.

This clonotype was seen a few times. This rearrangement joins TRBV7-2 to TRBJ2-3; 10 bases fit TRBD1. Germline CDR1 reads SGHTA; CDR2 reads FQGNSA. Trimming took 2 bases from V and 2 from J; bases not matched to a gene: 7. This CDR3 region has 17 residues. The CDR3 loop is CASSLLDRGFDTDTQYF. The CDR3 bases are TGTGCCAGCAGCTTATTGGACAGGGGGTTTGACACAGATACGCAGTATTTT.

The V and J genes are TRBV6-2 or TRBV6-3 and TRBJ1-1; D not certain. Trimming pared 4 bases from V and 1 base from J, leaving 10 bases between. The CDR3 spans 14 residues. Germline CDR1 MNHEY, CDR2 SVGEGT. Written as DNA, the CDR3 is TGTGCCAGCAGTTCTATTCTGAGGAACACTGAAGCTTTCTTT. Amino acid sequence: CASSSILRNTEAFF.

The gene calls are TRBV20-1 and TRBJ1-1; 7 nucleotides agree with TRBD1. CDR1 DFQATT and CDR2 SNEGSKA come from the germline V gene (reference sequence). This CDR3 is built from 15 residues. V lost 5 bases and J lost 0; bases outside the gene matches: 9. The CDR3 is CSAPSKGQLNTEAFF. DNA of the CDR3: TGCAGTGCTCCCTCTAAGGGACAGCTGAACACTGAAGCTTTCTTT.

This chain joins TRBV3-1 and TRBJ2-3; no reliable D call. V lost 4 bases and J lost 8, with 10 bases in between. The germline CDR1 and CDR2 sequences are LGHDT and YNNKEL (reference sequence). This CDR3 is built from 12 residues. The CDR3 region is CASSRSVGTQYF. The CDR3 coding sequence is TGTGCCAGCAGCCGCTCTGTGGGTACGCAGTATTTT.